A single sample gave rise to the 19 T cell receptor beta chains below, sequenced in a study of T cell changes during pregnancy in multiple sclerosis. Sequencing was performed with immunoSEQ multiplex PCR; in TCRdb, only in-frame clones are kept and a portion is missing. The table shows some 45,000 clones, with 95% occurring only once. Sequenced here: CD8+ T cells from peripheral blood mononuclear cells, sampled in the first trimester of pregnancy. All receptors derive from a female donor with multiple sclerosis, enrolled in a pregnancy study.

As DNA, the CDR3 is TGTGCCAGCTCACCATCTAGCGGGAGGGAAGAGCAGTACTTC. This encodes CASSPSSGREEQYF. The J gene is TRBJ2-7, the V gene TRBV18; 12 nucleotides line up with TRBD2. The CDR3 has 14 amino acids. CDR1 and CDR2 from the germline V gene are KGHSH and LQKENI. V trimming: 2 bases; J trimming: 7 bases; junction bases outside the gene matches: 3.

The chain is built from TRBV7-6 and TRBJ2-3, with TRBD2 identical over 10 bases. V was clipped by 5 bases and J by 1 base; unmatched bases: 6. The length of the CDR3 is 16 residues. CDR1 SGHVS and CDR2 FNYEAQ come from the germline V gene. The chain's CDR3 is CASSPPGLAGTDTQYF. The CDR3 DNA sequence: TGTGCCAGCAGCCCACCCGGACTAGCGGGCACAGATACGCAGTATTTT. Filled out from reference TRBV7-6 and TRBJ2-3, the complete variable domain reads GAGVSQSPRYKVTKRGQDVALRCDPISGHVSLYWYRQALGQGPEFLTYFNYEAQQDKSGLPNDRFSAERPEGSISTLTIQRTEQRDSAMYRCASSPPGLAGTDTQYFGPGTRLTVL.

The chain links TRBV5-5 to TRBJ1-1; D is possibly TRBD1 (5 bases). The germline gives CDR1 SGHKS, CDR2 YYEKEE (reference sequence). The germline V and J ends were trimmed by 6 bases and 0 bases, with 9 bases remaining between them. This CDR3 comprises 13 residues. DNA for the CDR3: TGTGCCAGCACGACAGATCTGAACACTGAAGCTTTCTTT. It encodes CASTTDLNTEAFF. The complete variable domain, with remaining parts taken from reference TRBV5-5 and TRBJ1-1, reads DAGVTQSPTHLIKTRGQQVTLRCSPISGHKSVSWYQQVLGQGPQFIFQYYEKEERGRGNFPDRFSARQFPNYSSELNVNALLLGDSALYLCASTTDLNTEAFFGQGTRLTVV.

This chain joins TRBV9 and TRBJ2-7; TRBD1 matches at 9 bases. CDR3 length: 16 amino acids. J lost 2 bases, V lost 3 bases, and 9 bases had no gene match. Per the germline V gene, CDR1 is SGDLS and CDR2 is YYNGEE. CDR3 in amino acids: CASSAEGGQGPYEQYF. DNA for the CDR3: TGTGCCAGCAGCGCGGAGGGGGGACAGGGACCCTACGAGCAGTACTTC. The full variable domain, with the rest looked up from reference TRBV9 and TRBJ2-7, is DSGVTQTPKHLITATGQRVTLRCSPRSGDLSVYWYQQSLDQGLQFLIQYYNGEERAKGNILERFSAQQFPDLHSELNLSSLELGDSALYFCASSAEGGQGPYEQYFGPGTRLTVT.

This clone was counted ten times or more. The CDR3 DNA follows: TGCAGCGTGGACAGGGATGGGAACACCGGGGAGCTGTTTTTT. Its protein product is CSVDRDGNTGELFF. V gene TRBV29-1 combines with J gene TRBJ2-2; 8 nucleotides agree with TRBD1. Trimming took 6 bases from V and 1 from J; bases not matched to a gene: 4. This CDR3 contains 14 residues. Germline values: CDR1 SQVTM, CDR2 ANQGSEA.

This clone was found once. This chain connects TRBV29-1 to TRBJ1-2, with TRBD1 as a possible D gene (6 bases). CDR1 and CDR2 from the germline V gene are SQVTM and ANQGSEA. V lost 0 bases, J lost 7 bases, and 12 bases lay in between. The length of the CDR3 is 13 residues. In nucleotides, the CDR3 is TGCAGCGTTGAAGACAGGGGCCGTCCTGGCTACACCTTC. Residues: CSVEDRGRPGYTF.

Note on this clone: This sample also contains other DNA sequences that code for the same CDR3. The chain is built from TRBV19 and TRBJ2-1, with 9 bases lining up with TRBD2. This CDR3 spans 15 amino acids. V shed 5 bases and J 0 bases; nucleotides not matched to a gene: 2. Germline V gene sequence: CDR1 LNHDA, CDR2 SQIVND (reference sequence). The DNA for the CDR3 is TGTGCCAGTAGTCTAGCGGGGAGCTCCTACAATGAGCAGTTCTTC. It encodes CASSLAGSSYNEQFF.

This chain uses TRBV29-1 with TRBJ1-1; 9 bases line up with TRBD1. The CDR3 contains 11 residues. Germline trimming cut 7 bases from V and 13 bases from J; bases unmatched to any gene: 10. Germline V gene data show CDR1 as SQVTM and CDR2 as ANQGSEA. CDR3 amino acids: CSADRGVSDFF. In DNA, the CDR3 is TGCAGCGCTGACAGGGGGGTGAGTGATTTCTTT.

The chain employs TRBV5-4 and TRBJ2-1; D is perhaps TRBD1 (5 bases). CDR1 and CDR2 (germline): SGHNT, YYREEE (reference sequence). The ends were cut back, 0 bases at V and 0 bases at J, with 10 bases in the middle. This CDR3 comprises 16 residues. Here the CDR3 DNA reads TGTGCCAGCAGCTTGGAAAGGGGCCTCTCCTACAATGAGCAGTTCTTC. This encodes CASSLERGLSYNEQFF.

This chain joins TRBV9 and TRBJ2-1; 9 bases match TRBD2. Per germline, CDR1 SGDLS and CDR2 YYNGEE. The CDR3 sequence is 16 residues long. The V and J ends lost 2 bases and 4 bases, in that order; junction bases with no gene match: 7. The CDR3 protein is CASSVFSGRPYNEQFF. Written as DNA, the CDR3 is TGTGCCAGCAGCGTTTTTAGCGGGAGACCGTACAATGAGCAGTTCTTC.

The V and J genes are TRBV19 and TRBJ2-7, with D unclear. The CDR3 covers 13 residues. Germline values: CDR1 LNHDA, CDR2 SQIVND (reference sequence). With 7 bases removed from V and 0 bases from J, the gap between germline ends came to 10 bases. In nucleotides, the CDR3 is TGTGCCAGTACCGACTTTAGCTCCTACGAGCAGTACTTC. Its protein product is CASTDFSSYEQYF.

This chain connects TRBV11-2 to TRBJ2-1; 11 positions match TRBD2. The CDR3 length is 15 residues. Germline loops: CDR1 SGHAT, CDR2 FQNNGV. The V gene end was trimmed by 5 bases and the J gene end by 5 bases; junction bases not matched to a gene: 5. The CDR3 DNA reads as TGTGCCAGCAGCACAGGGACTAGCGGTAACAATGAGCAGTTCTTC. Amino acid sequence: CASSTGTSGNNEQFF.

The rearrangement uses TRBV6-5 and TRBJ2-2; 13 bases agree with TRBD2. V shed 6 bases and J 4 bases; nucleotides not matched to a gene: 2. The CDR3 covers 15 residues. The germline CDR1 and CDR2 sequences are MNHEY and SVGAGI. CDR3 amino acids: CASSGLAGATGELFF. The CDR3, as DNA: TGTGCCAGCAGCGGACTAGCGGGAGCCACCGGGGAGCTGTTTTTT.

The gene calls are TRBV6-4 and TRBJ2-3; D perhaps matches TRBD2 (5 bases). This CDR3 has 14 residues. V lost 0 bases and J 4 bases, leaving 8 bases between the germline ends. Germline CDR1 reads MRHNA; CDR2 reads SNTAGT. CDR3 sequence reads: CASSDSSGADTQYF. The DNA for the CDR3 is TGTGCCAGCAGTGACTCGTCCGGGGCAGATACGCAGTATTTT.

The rearrangement uses TRBV6-5 and TRBJ1-1; D uncertain. The CDR3 loop spans 14 amino acids. V was trimmed by 5 bases and J by 1 base, leaving 11 bases between them. Germline CDR1 and CDR2: MNHEY and SVGAGI. The CDR3, as DNA: TGTGCCAGCAGTACCCGGAGCGGGAACACTGAAGCTTTCTTT. Its protein is CASSTRSGNTEAFF.

This chain joins TRBV9 and TRBJ2-1; 8 bases agree with TRBD1. This CDR3 has 15 amino acids. From germline, CDR1 is SGDLS and CDR2 YYNGEE. Trimming removed 0 bases from V and 10 bases from J; junction bases left unmatched: 9. This CDR3 reads CASSVEGQVRGEQFF. For the CDR3, the DNA is TGTGCCAGCAGCGTAGAGGGACAGGTGAGAGGGGAGCAGTTCTTC.

V is TRBV19 and J is TRBJ1-5; 9 bases fit TRBD1. V trimming: 5 bases; J trimming: 7 bases; junction bases outside the gene matches: 9. This CDR3 is 15 amino acids long. Germline CDR1 LNHDA, CDR2 SQIVND (reference sequence). This CDR3 is CASSALGQGRQPQHF. In DNA, the CDR3 is TGTGCCAGTAGTGCCCTGGGACAGGGCCGACAGCCCCAGCATTTT. The full variable domain, with the rest looked up from reference TRBV19 and TRBJ1-5, is DGGITQSPKYLFRKEGQNVTLSCEQNLNHDAMYWYRQDPGQGLRLIYYSQIVNDFQKGDIAEGYSVSREKKESFPLTVTSAQKNPTAFYLCASSALGQGRQPQHFGDGTRLSIL.

The chain recombines TRBV27 with TRBJ2-4, with TRBD1 as a possible D gene (5 bases). Germline loops: CDR1 MNHEY, CDR2 SMNVEV (reference sequence). Trimming pared 2 bases from V and 3 bases from J, leaving 5 bases between. The CDR3 has 13 residues. The DNA of the CDR3 is TGTGCCAGCAGTTTAAGGGGCAAAAACATTCAGTACTTC. Translating gives CASSLRGKNIQYF.

The chain links TRBV2 to TRBJ2-3; D perhaps matches TRBD2 (6 bases). The CDR3 runs to 14 residues. V was clipped by 2 bases and J by 8 bases, with 14 bases between them. The germline gives CDR1 SNHLY, CDR2 FYNNEI. As DNA, the CDR3 is TGTGCCAGCAGTGAACCGGGACTCACCCGTACGCAGTATTTT. Protein sequence: CASSEPGLTRTQYF.